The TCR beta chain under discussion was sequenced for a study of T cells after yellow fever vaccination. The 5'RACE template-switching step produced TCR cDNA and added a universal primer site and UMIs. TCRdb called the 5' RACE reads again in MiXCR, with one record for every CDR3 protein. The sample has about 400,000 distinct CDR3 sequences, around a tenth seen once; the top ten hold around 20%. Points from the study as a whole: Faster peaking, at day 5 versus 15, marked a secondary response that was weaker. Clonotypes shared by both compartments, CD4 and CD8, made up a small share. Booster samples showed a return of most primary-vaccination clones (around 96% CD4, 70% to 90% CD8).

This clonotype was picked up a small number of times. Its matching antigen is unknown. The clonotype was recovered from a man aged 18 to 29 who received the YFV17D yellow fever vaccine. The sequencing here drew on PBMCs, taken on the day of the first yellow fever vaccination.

In DNA, the CDR3 is TGTGCCAGCACTTTCGGGTGGGGGCGGCTTCTCCAGCCCCAGCATTTT. It yields the protein CASTFGWGRLLQPQHF. The chain couples TRBV28 to TRBJ1-5; tentatively, D is TRBD1 (6 bases). This CDR3 is 16 amino acids long. CDR1 is MDHEN and CDR2 is SYDVKM in the germline V gene. Trimming took off 7 bases at V and 7 bases at J, with 23 bases between the two ends.